The clone carrying this TCR beta chain was detected many times. The junction had 5 bases not matched to a gene; V was cut back by 4 bases and J by 6 bases. Germline CDR1 reads LGHDT; CDR2 reads YNNKEL (reference sequence). There are 14 residues in the CDR3. The sample comes from a study of T-cell reconstitution after alpha-beta-depleted transplantation in children. TCRbeta library preparation incorporated unique molecular identifiers. One entry per CDR3 protein results from TCRdb running MiXCR on the PCR reads. The data show some 350,000 distinct CDR3 sequences, 10% seen once. The chain joins TRBV3-1 to TRBJ1-2; TRBD1 matches 10 bases. This sequence originates from a human donor who donated a stem cell graft to a child with acute lymphoblastic leukemia. The source was PBMCs from the stem cell graft donor, collected from the stem cell graft. In DNA, the CDR3 is TGTGCCAGCAGCCGACAAGGGACAGGGGATGGCTACACCTTC. It codes for CASSRQGTGDGYTF.